Following are 2 T cell receptor beta chains from one sample sequenced in a study of blood T cells in healthy people across ages. Together with a sample-barcoded 5' primer, a J-beta primer mix was included in a second PCR lasting about 7 to 11 cycles. TCRdb independently ran MiXCR on the 5' RACE reads; one entry per CDR3 protein. The top ten hold about 32% of the sample, which has around 650,000 distinct CDR3 sequences, about 43% seen once. Sample: blood. These receptors all come from an older man in good health.

The chain joins TRBV10-3 to TRBJ2-1; D is uncertain. The better agreement between TRBJ2-7 and the DNA end casts doubt on the J call. CDR1 and CDR2 (germline): ENHRY, SYGVKD. The CDR3 is 12 amino acids. DNA for the CDR3: TGTGCCATCGGTCCCTCCTACAATGAGCAGTACTTC. This sequence encodes CAIGPSYNEQYF.

In the case of this clonotype: Possible read error: a much larger clone is one base away. CDR3 amino acids: CASSQDRGLYERYF. As DNA, the CDR3 is TGCGCCAGCAGCCAAGACAGGGGGCTCTACGAGCGGTACTTC. This sequence joins TRBV4-3 and TRBJ2-7; 8 bases match TRBD1. The germline V gene has CDR1 LGHNA and CDR2 YSLEER. The CDR3 runs to 14 residues.